These 5 T cell receptor beta chains share one sample of origin, sequenced in a study of cytomegalovirus exposure and HLA in healthy donors. It was with 60 Vbeta and 13 Jbeta primers that the PCR ran. Libraries were prepared by immunoSEQ multiplex PCR; TCRdb keeps only in-frame clonotypes and omits some of them. This sample carries roughly 97,000 clones, 60% to 85% of them seen once, and the ten largest clones take about 5.4%. Source material: PBMCs. These receptor sequences come from a woman younger than 35 in good health and CMV-seropositive.

The chain carries TRBV2 and TRBJ2-1, with a possible D match to TRBD2 (5 bases). The germline CDR1 and CDR2 sequences are SNHLY and FYNNEI. V lost 8 bases to trimming and J lost 7 bases, with 12 bases between them. The CDR3 sequence is 12 residues long. The CDR3 spells CASAGSKNEQFF. Here the CDR3 DNA reads TGTGCCAGCGCGGGTTCCAAGAATGAGCAGTTCTTC.

The chain couples TRBV28 to TRBJ2-3; D is possibly TRBD1 (7 bases). Germline values: CDR1 MDHEN, CDR2 SYDVKM. The CDR3 runs to 13 residues. Trimming stripped 3 bases from V and 8 bases from J, with 12 bases between. DNA of the CDR3: TGTGCCAGCAGTTTGGCAGGGGGAGGTACGCAGTATTTT. Amino acid sequence: CASSLAGGGTQYF.

The CDR3 DNA sequence: TGTGCCAGCAGCTTAGTACAGTGGTCGACTGGCTACACCTTC. Protein sequence: CASSLVQWSTGYTF. The rearrangement links TRBV11-2 to TRBJ1-2; D uncertain. The CDR3 extends over 14 amino acids. The germline gives CDR1 SGHAT, CDR2 FQNNGV. The V gene lost 1 base and the J gene lost 7 bases, with 13 bases spanning the gap.

CDR3 bases: TGCGCCAGCAGCTTCCGGACGGACTACACCGGGGAGCTGTTTTTT. It yields the protein CASSFRTDYTGELFF. The V gene is TRBV5-1, the J gene TRBJ2-2; tentatively, D is TRBD2 (5 bases). The CDR3 sequence is 15 residues long. Trimming took off 2 bases at V and 3 bases at J, with 11 bases between the two ends. The germline gives CDR1 SGHRS, CDR2 YFSETQ. Looking up the rest from reference TRBV5-1 and TRBJ2-2 gives the full variable domain: KAGVTQTPRYLIKTRGQQVTLSCSPISGHRSVSWYQQTPGQGLQFLFEYFSETQRNKGNFPGRFSGRQFSNSRSEMNVSTLELGDSALYLCASSFRTDYTGELFFGEGSRLTVL.

The V call is TRBV6-1, the J call TRBJ2-2, with D hard to call. There are 12 residues in the CDR3. V was clipped by 7 bases and J by 5 bases, with 8 bases between them. CDR1 and CDR2 from the germline V gene are MNHNS and SASEGT. The DNA of the CDR3 is TGTGCCAGCACTTTCCGGACCGGGGAGCTGTTTTTT. This codes for CASTFRTGELFF.